The 6 T cell receptor beta chains reported below all come from one sample, sequenced in a study of T cell repertoires in cytomegalovirus infection. TCRdb independently ran MiXCR on the reads; one entry per CDR3 protein. The sample has roughly 920,000 distinct CDR3 sequences; around 32% are singletons. These receptors' antigens are unknown. The material sequenced was cultured CD8+ T cells from PBMCs, taken from culture after CMV antigen stimulation. The source of these receptors is a human donor in good health (CMV status not recorded). Some clones in this sample may be carry-over from other donors' samples.

The chain links TRBV6-1 to TRBJ2-1, with 9 positions matching TRBD2. V lost 6 bases to trimming and J lost 0 bases; unmatched junction nucleotides: 9. Germline CDR1 MNHNS, CDR2 SASEGT. The CDR3 is 17 amino acids. The CDR3 loop is CASRGAGGDSSYNEQFF. CDR3 DNA: TGTGCCAGCAGGGGAGCGGGGGGTGATAGCTCCTACAATGAGCAGTTCTTC.

This clonotype has a handful of counts. This chain connects TRBV12-3 or TRBV12-4 to TRBJ2-7; D possibly corresponds to TRBD1 (6 bases). The CDR3 loop spans 13 amino acids. Trimming stripped 4 bases from V and 6 bases from J, with 13 bases between. The CDR3 is CASSSGQNGEQYF. For the CDR3, the DNA is TGTGCCAGCAGTTCAGGACAGAACGGCGAGCAGTACTTC.

In its sample, this clonotype was seen a few times. This rearrangement joins TRBV14 to TRBJ1-2, with D unclear. V lost 3 bases to trimming and J lost 5 bases, with 10 bases between them. This CDR3 region has 13 residues. Germline-derived CDR1 and CDR2 are SGHDN and FVKESK. CDR3 region: CASSQNREYGYTF. The CDR3, as DNA: TGTGCCAGCAGCCAGAACAGAGAATATGGCTACACCTTC.

The chain joins TRBV7-9 to TRBJ1-2; tentative D call: TRBD1 (6 bases). Looked up from germline, CDR1 is SEHNR and CDR2 is FQNEAQ (reference sequence). The CDR3 sequence is 16 residues long. The V end was cut by 4 bases, the J end by 4 bases, with 19 bases between. As DNA, the CDR3 is TGTGCCAGCAGCTCACCCACCCGACAGGTGTCCTATGGCTACACCTTC. Translation gives CASSSPTRQVSYGYTF.

The J gene is TRBJ2-7, the V gene TRBV7-9, with 10 bases matching TRBD2. V was clipped by 5 bases and J by 7 bases; unmatched bases: 8. The CDR3 covers 14 residues. Germline V CDR1 and CDR2: SEHNR, FQNEAQ (reference sequence). The chain's CDR3 is CASSPLAGVREQYV. The DNA of the CDR3 is TGTGCCAGCAGCCCCCTAGCGGGGGTGAGGGAGCAGTACGTC.

Turning to this clonotype: This sequence may be a read error, since a much larger clone differs from it by one base. CDR3 in DNA: TGTGCCAGCAGCCTCGGGACAACCATGAACACTGAAGTTTTCTTT. Translation: CASSLGTTMNTEVFF. The rearrangement joins TRBV7-2 to TRBJ1-1; a possible D gene is TRBD1 (6 bases). The CDR3 totals 15 residues. Germline V CDR1 and CDR2: SGHTA, FQGNSA.